The 19 T cell receptor beta chains below were found in one sample sequenced in a study of control samples from healthy donors and cancer patients. Clones were read by immunoSEQ multiplex PCR, and TCRdb kept only the in-frame ones, dropping some. The sample holds about 59,000 clones, more than 85% seen once. Source material: PBMCs. These receptors all stem from a middle-aged man with colorectal cancer.

This clone is a singleton in its sample. The CDR3 DNA follows: TGTGCCTGGACTAGACTAGCGGCATTCAATGAGCAGTTCTTC. Encoded protein: CAWTRLAAFNEQFF. The chain joins TRBV30 to TRBJ2-1; 9 bases are a match to TRBD2. Germline V gives CDR1 GTSNPN, CDR2 SVGIG (reference sequence). CDR3 length equals 14 residues. V lost 4 bases and J lost 6; bases outside the gene matches: 7.

The chain combines TRBV5-5 with TRBJ1-1, with D maybe TRBD1 (6 bases). The V and J ends lost 6 bases and 0 bases respectively, with 15 bases between them. There are 15 residues in the CDR3. Per the germline V gene, CDR1 is SGHKS and CDR2 is YYEKEE (reference sequence). CDR3 sequence reads: CASTRQVVLNTEAFF. CDR3 in DNA: TGTGCCAGCACTCGACAGGTTGTGTTGAACACTGAAGCTTTCTTT.

V and J are TRBV3-1 (or the pseudogene TRBV3-2) and TRBJ2-7; D remains ambiguous. V lost 1 base, J lost 5 bases, and 15 bases lay in between. The germline gives CDR1 LGHDT, CDR2 YNNKEL (reference sequence). The CDR3 is made up of 15 amino acids. The CDR3, as DNA: TGTGCCAGCAGCCAAGGGATAACAACTACTAACGAGCAGTACTTC. It translates to CASSQGITTTNEQYF.

V usage is TRBV12-3 or TRBV12-4 and J usage is TRBJ1-2; the D gene is possibly TRBD1 (6 bases). The CDR3 consists of 13 residues. Trimming took off 6 bases at V and 2 bases at J, with 10 bases between the two ends. As DNA, the CDR3 is TGTGCCAGCAGACAACAGGGAAACTATGGCTACACCTTC. Amino acids: CASRQQGNYGYTF.

The V gene is TRBV7-8, the J gene TRBJ1-1; 9 bases fit TRBD1. With 7 bases clipped from V and 5 bases from J, the junction kept 11 bases outside the gene matches. The CDR3 extends over 15 amino acids. CDR1 and CDR2 (germline): SGHVS, FQNEAQ. In nucleotides, the CDR3 is TGTGCCAGCACGTCATCCGGGACAGGGAGGACTGAAGCTTTCTTT. Its translation is CASTSSGTGRTEAFF.

This chain uses TRBV6-5 with TRBJ1-2; D not certain. The V and J ends lost 6 bases and 5 bases respectively, with 4 bases between them. The CDR3 covers 10 residues. Germline-derived CDR1 and CDR2 are MNHEY and SVGAGI. In DNA form, the CDR3 reads TGTGCCAGCAGAACTTATGGCTACACCTTC. Translated: CASRTYGYTF.

The chain has TRBV6-5 and TRBJ1-4; D remains unclear. CDR3 length equals 14 residues. Germline assignment: CDR1 MNHEY and CDR2 SVGAGI. V lost 5 bases and J 5 bases, leaving 12 bases between the germline ends. CDR3 nucleotides: TGTGCCAGCAGTCTTTCGCTACAAAATGAAAAACTGTTTTTT. Amino acids: CASSLSLQNEKLFF.

The chain is built from TRBV29-1 and TRBJ2-1; D gene ambiguous. V shed 5 bases and J shed 7 bases, with 9 bases lying between them. This CDR3 is 11 amino acids long. The germline V gene has CDR1 SQVTM and CDR2 ANQGSEA. The CDR3 spells CSVTPGNEQFF. In DNA, the CDR3 is TGCAGCGTTACACCCGGGAATGAGCAGTTCTTC.

The CDR3 protein is CASSLVSGPETQYF. The DNA of the CDR3 is TGCGCCAGCAGCTTGGTTTCAGGGCCTGAGACCCAGTACTTC. V usage is TRBV5-1 and J usage is TRBJ2-5; maybe TRBD1 (5 bases). In germline, CDR1 is SGHRS, CDR2 YFSETQ. V dropped 0 bases and J dropped 5 bases, with 11 bases sitting between them. CDR3 length: 14 residues.

The chain couples TRBV5-1 to TRBJ1-3, with 7 bases matching TRBD1. Germline V lookup: CDR1 SGHRS, CDR2 YFSETQ. The V gene end was trimmed by 0 bases and the J gene end by 3 bases; junction bases not matched to a gene: 3. The CDR3 totals 15 residues. In DNA, the CDR3 is TGCGCCAGCAGCTTGGGACAGGGTATTGGAAACACCATATATTTT. Protein sequence: CASSLGQGIGNTIYF.

This rearrangement joins TRBV7-3 to TRBJ2-3; 9 bases are a match to TRBD2. J lost 5 bases, V lost 2 bases, and 5 bases had no gene match. The CDR3 consists of 15 residues. CDR1 SGHTA and CDR2 FQGTGA come from the germline V gene. The CDR3 reads CASSLGTSSGDTQYF. The CDR3 DNA reads TGTGCCAGCAGCTTAGGGACTAGCAGCGGAGATACGCAGTATTTT.

The chain joins TRBV6-4 to TRBJ2-7; TRBD1 matches 7 bases. The germline V gene has CDR1 MRHNA and CDR2 SNTAGT. The trim removed 4 bases at V and 2 bases at J, leaving 5 bases unmatched. The CDR3 extends over 14 amino acids. The CDR3 loop is CASSATQGAYEQYF. The CDR3 DNA reads TGTGCCAGCAGTGCCACTCAGGGGGCCTACGAGCAGTACTTC.

V usage is TRBV19 and J usage is TRBJ1-5; 7 bases match TRBD1. The length of the CDR3 is 15 residues. With 8 bases clipped from V and 0 bases from J, the junction kept 7 bases outside the gene matches. Germline CDR1 LNHDA, CDR2 SQIVND (reference sequence). CDR3 bases: TGTGCCAGTGGGGGGGGACAGATTAGCAATCAGCCCCAGCATTTT. It yields the protein CASGGGQISNQPQHF. Together with reference TRBV19 and TRBJ1-5, the CDR3 gives the full variable domain: DGGITQSPKYLFRKEGQNVTLSCEQNLNHDAMYWYRQDPGQGLRLIYYSQIVNDFQKGDIAEGYSVSREKKESFPLTVTSAQKNPTAFYLCASGGGQISNQPQHFGDGTRLSIL.

V is TRBV4-3 and J is TRBJ1-1; 11 bases map to TRBD1. Germline CDR1 and CDR2: LGHNA and YSLEER. The CDR3 covers 15 residues. Losses at the gene ends were 1 base for V and 12 bases for J; bases not matched to a gene: 10. The CDR3 nucleotides are TGCGCCAGCAGCCAAGGCCCTGGACAGGGGGCTAAGCCTTTCTTT. The encoded protein is CASSQGPGQGAKPFF.

This clone was seen a few times. This chain uses TRBV4-1 with TRBJ2-3, with 7 bases that match TRBD2. V was clipped by 4 bases and J by 0 bases; unmatched bases: 10. Germline V gene lookup returns CDR1 MGHRA and CDR2 YSYEKL. The CDR3 loop spans 17 amino acids. As DNA, the CDR3 is TGCGCCAGCAGCCGATATAAAAGCGGGACTAGCACAGATACGCAGTATTTT. Translation: CASSRYKSGTSTDTQYF.

The J gene is TRBJ1-2, the V gene TRBV30; D remains unclear. Germline values: CDR1 GTSNPN, CDR2 SVGIG (reference sequence). The CDR3 extends over 12 amino acids. V was cut by 1 base and J by 2 bases, with 5 bases left in between. As DNA, the CDR3 is TGTGCCTGGAGTGGGGTGAACTATGGCTACACCTTC. This translates into CAWSGVNYGYTF.

The chain recombines TRBV24-1 with TRBJ2-1; 9 bases fit TRBD1. The germline CDR1 and CDR2 sequences are KGHDR and SFDVKD. There are 17 residues in the CDR3. V gave up 4 bases and J gave up 1 base; unmatched junction bases: 7. In DNA, the CDR3 is TGTGCCACCAGTGACCAAGGGACAGGGAAATCCTACAATGAGCAGTTCTTC. Its translation: CATSDQGTGKSYNEQFF.

The genes are TRBV19 and TRBJ1-2; D call uncertain. The germline V gene encodes CDR1 LNHDA and CDR2 SQIVND (reference sequence). The CDR3 extends over 15 amino acids. Trimming left V 4 bases short and J 4 bases short, with 16 bases between. The CDR3 sequence: CASSTQSGGIYGYTF. In nucleotides, the CDR3 is TGTGCCAGTAGTACCCAATCGGGCGGAATCTATGGCTACACCTTC.

The chain couples TRBV25-1 to TRBJ2-1, with D maybe TRBD1 (6 bases). The CDR3 totals 17 residues. Germline V gene sequence: CDR1 MGHDK, CDR2 SYGVNS. Between the trimmed V and J ends, which lost 4 bases and 7 bases, there was a span of 23 bases. For the CDR3, the DNA is TGTGCCAGCAGTGGGGCTGTGGGCAGGGGCGAAATAAATGAGCAGTTCTTC. Translation gives CASSGAVGRGEINEQFF.